The clone carrying this TCR beta chain was counted ten times or more. This entry comes from a study of early T cells in non-severe SARS-CoV-2 infection. The wider study: Chains were not paired, and sequencing was done on bulk RNA from unsorted whole blood.

Attached unique molecular identifiers marked individual cDNA molecules. TCRdb reprocessed the 5' RACE reads via MiXCR and lists one record per CDR3 protein. The table has roughly 100,000 distinct CDR3 sequences, around 13% seen once. Trimming cost V 5 bases and J 4 bases, with 17 bases left between them. Germline V gene data show CDR1 as SGHDN and CDR2 as FVKESK. This CDR3 is built from 16 residues. The sample comprised whole blood. The chain is built from TRBV14 and TRBJ2-2; D is uncertain. This TCR derives from an adult who was a healthcare worker with PCR-confirmed SARS-CoV-2 infection or an uninfected control (not recorded which). CDR3 DNA: TGTGCCAGCAGCGACACAGCGTCGCGACTCACCGGGGAGCTGTTTTTT. Translation: CASSDTASRLTGELFF.